This T cell receptor beta chain derives from a study of blood T cells in healthy people across ages. The authors ran a second PCR of about 6 to 11 cycles using a sample-barcoded 5' primer and a J-beta primer mix. In TCRdb, the 5' RACE reads were re-called with MiXCR into one record per CDR3 protein. Of some 670,000 distinct CDR3 sequences in the sample, over 40% are singletons; the top ten hold roughly 14%. Germline CDR1 is SGHKS and CDR2 is YYEKEE (reference sequence). V lost 2 bases to trimming and J lost 3 bases, with 8 bases between them. The CDR3 sequence is 13 residues long. The chain couples TRBV5-5 to TRBJ1-1; D is uncertain. The sequence was collected from a woman of 80 years or more in good health. Sequencing was done on a sample of blood. CDR3 DNA: TGTGCCAGCAGCTTCGGTCCCGACACTGAAGCTTTCTTT. As protein: CASSFGPDTEAFF.